The 23 T cell receptor beta chains listed next were all sequenced from one sample in a study of technical replicates of blood from four donors. TCRdb's table, derived via immunoSEQ multiplex PCR, lists solely in-frame clones and lacks some. Of tens of thousands of clones in the sample, around 97% were seen once. The specimen was T cells isolated from PBMCs. Receptors originate from a human donor in good health.

This clone was seen a few times. CDR3 residues: CASSFPSGHNNEQFF. Written as DNA, the CDR3 is TGTGCCAGCAGCTTTCCTAGCGGGCACAACAATGAGCAGTTCTTC. The V gene is TRBV7-9, the J gene TRBJ2-1; TRBD2 aligns across 8 bases. With 3 bases clipped from V and 5 bases from J, the junction kept 6 bases outside the gene matches. The CDR3 totals 15 residues. Germline V CDR1 and CDR2: SEHNR, FQNEAQ (reference sequence). The full variable domain, completed using reference TRBV7-9 and TRBJ2-1, is DTGVSQNPRHKITKRGQNVTFRCDPISEHNRLYWYRQTLGQGPEFLTYFQNEAQLEKSRLLSDRFSAERPKGSFSTLEIQRTEQGDSAMYLCASSFPSGHNNEQFFGPGTRLTVL.

The chain has TRBV5-6 and TRBJ2-3; no firm D call. The CDR3 length is 14 residues. Germline lookup yields CDR1 SGHDT and CDR2 YYEEEE. The ends were cut back, 2 bases at V and 6 bases at J, with 13 bases in the middle. CDR3 amino acids: CASSFRVDWDTQYF. CDR3 coding DNA: TGTGCCAGCAGCTTCCGGGTAGACTGGGATACGCAGTATTTT.

The chain combines TRBV25-1 with TRBJ1-4; 7 bases map to TRBD1. CDR1 is MGHDK and CDR2 is SYGVNS in the germline V gene. Germline trimming cut 3 bases from V and 4 bases from J; bases unmatched to any gene: 8. The CDR3 sequence is 16 residues long. As DNA, the CDR3 is TGTGCCAGCAGTGACCTGAGGACAGGTAGTAATGAAAAACTGTTTTTT. Amino acids: CASSDLRTGSNEKLFF.

The chain employs TRBV2 and TRBJ2-4; unclear D gene. Germline V CDR1 and CDR2: SNHLY, FYNNEI. This CDR3 is built from 15 residues. Trimming cost V 3 bases and J 0 bases, with 9 bases left between them. CDR3 sequence reads: CASSEYPGAKNIQYF. CDR3 bases: TGTGCCAGCAGTGAGTACCCAGGAGCCAAAAACATTCAGTACTTC.

The chain carries TRBV5-1 and TRBJ1-5; 9 bases are shared with TRBD1. This CDR3 has 14 amino acids. Germline V gene sequence: CDR1 SGHRS, CDR2 YFSETQ. With V trimmed by 4 bases and J by 4 bases, 3 bases remained unmatched. CDR3 in DNA: TGCGCCAGCAGCGTGGGGACAGGGAATCAGCCCCAGCATTTT. Its translation is CASSVGTGNQPQHF. Looking up the rest from reference TRBV5-1 and TRBJ1-5 gives the full variable domain: KAGVTQTPRYLIKTRGQQVTLSCSPISGHRSVSWYQQTPGQGLQFLFEYFSETQRNKGNFPGRFSGRQFSNSRSEMNVSTLELGDSALYLCASSVGTGNQPQHFGDGTRLSIL.

The chain combines TRBV6-5 with TRBJ1-1; 8 bases match TRBD1. CDR3 length equals 14 residues. CDR1 is MNHEY and CDR2 is SVGAGI in the germline V gene. The J segment lost 3 bases and the V segment lost 5 bases, leaving 5 bases of the junction unmatched. The CDR3 sequence: CASSPGGKYTEAFF. The CDR3 DNA is TGTGCCAGCAGTCCAGGGGGCAAGTACACTGAAGCTTTCTTT.

The sample holds one count of this clone. J is TRBJ1-2 and V is TRBV5-1, with TRBD1 matching over 7 bases. Germline CDR1 is SGHRS and CDR2 is YFSETQ. The length of the CDR3 is 13 residues. J lost 2 bases, V lost 4 bases, and 2 bases had no gene match. CDR3 DNA: TGCGCCAGCAGCGTGACAGGGAACTATGGCTACACCTTC. As protein: CASSVTGNYGYTF.

The chain couples TRBV6-1 to TRBJ1-5; D ambiguous. The V and J ends lost 2 bases and 3 bases respectively, with 14 bases between them. CDR1 MNHNS and CDR2 SASEGT come from the germline V gene. The length of the CDR3 is 16 residues. CDR3 nucleotide sequence: TGTGCCAGCAGTGAATCTTGGCCAGGCCCCAATCAGCCCCAGCATTTT. Translated: CASSESWPGPNQPQHF.

This clone showed up just once. The CDR3 region is CASNGAGREQYF. The CDR3 DNA reads TGTGCCAGCAATGGAGCGGGTCGCGAGCAGTACTTC. The V gene is TRBV28, the J gene TRBJ2-7; maybe TRBD2 (6 bases). This CDR3 spans 12 amino acids. V was pared by 7 bases and J by 6 bases, with 13 bases between. Germline CDR1 MDHEN, CDR2 SYDVKM.

The V and J genes are TRBV19 and TRBJ1-1; D is undetermined. The CDR3 covers 14 residues. Germline assignment: CDR1 LNHDA and CDR2 SQIVND (reference sequence). The V gene lost 5 bases and the J gene lost 0 bases, with 10 bases spanning the gap. CDR3 DNA: TGTGCCAGTAGTTCAGAGGCTGTGAACACTGAAGCTTTCTTT. Its translation: CASSSEAVNTEAFF. The full variable domain, its missing parts supplied by reference TRBV19 and TRBJ1-1, is DGGITQSPKYLFRKEGQNVTLSCEQNLNHDAMYWYRQDPGQGLRLIYYSQIVNDFQKGDIAEGYSVSREKKESFPLTVTSAQKNPTAFYLCASSSEAVNTEAFFGQGTRLTVV.

The chain is built from TRBV30 and TRBJ1-5; 10 positions match TRBD1. Germline-derived CDR1 and CDR2 are GTSNPN and SVGIG (reference sequence). This CDR3 is 15 amino acids long. After removal of 1 base from V and 4 bases from J, the junction contained 4 bases not matched to a gene. For the CDR3, the DNA is TGTGCCTGGAGTGCCGGGACAGGGGCTAATCAGCCCCAGCATTTT. Its translation: CAWSAGTGANQPQHF. The whole variable domain, filled in from reference TRBV30 and TRBJ1-5, reads SQTIHQWPATLVQPVGSPLSLECTVEGTSNPNLYWYRQAAGRGLQLLFYSVGIGQISSEVPQNLSASRPQDRQFILSSKKLLLSDSGFYLCAWSAGTGANQPQHFGDGTRLSIL.

The chain combines TRBV19 with TRBJ2-1; 8 nucleotides align to TRBD1. CDR1 is LNHDA, CDR2 SQIVND, per germline (reference sequence). The CDR3 totals 14 residues. Trimming took 6 bases from V and 3 from J; bases not matched to a gene: 4. The CDR3 DNA follows: TGTGCCAGTAGGACCGGGACAGGCTACAATGAGCAGTTCTTC. It specifies CASRTGTGYNEQFF.

V is TRBV11-2 and J is TRBJ2-7; 9 positions agree with TRBD1. Germline V lookup: CDR1 SGHAT, CDR2 FQNNGV. There are 15 residues in the CDR3. After removal of 3 bases from V and 3 bases from J, the junction contained 6 bases not matched to a gene. CDR3 residues: CASSFTRDRVYEQYF. The CDR3 DNA is TGTGCCAGCAGCTTCACAAGGGACAGGGTCTACGAGCAGTACTTC.

The genes are TRBV5-1 and TRBJ2-1; 11 nucleotides match TRBD2. The V gene's germline CDR1 is SGHRS and CDR2 YFSETQ. Trimming cost V 4 bases and J 4 bases; bases outside gene matches: 7. The CDR3 runs to 16 residues. The CDR3 DNA is TGCGCCAGCAGCATGCTAACTAGCGGGAGTTACAATGAGCAGTTCTTC. Translated: CASSMLTSGSYNEQFF.

The chain joins TRBV6-4 to TRBJ2-7, with 13 bases matching TRBD2. V lost 5 bases and J lost 2; bases outside the gene matches: 3. Per germline, CDR1 MRHNA and CDR2 SNTAGT. The CDR3 extends over 15 amino acids. The CDR3 protein is CASSMGLAGTYEQYF. CDR3 nucleotide sequence: TGTGCCAGCAGTATGGGACTAGCGGGGACCTACGAGCAGTACTTC.

This clone was seen a few times. J is TRBJ2-7 and V is TRBV4-1; the match to TRBD1 covers 7 bases. In germline, CDR1 is MGHRA, CDR2 YSYEKL. The CDR3 spans 15 residues. Germline trimming cut 4 bases from V and 1 base from J; bases unmatched to any gene: 7. The CDR3 reads CASSRRLTGSYEQYF. The CDR3 nucleotides are TGCGCCAGCAGCCGGAGATTGACAGGGTCCTACGAGCAGTACTTC.

This chain links TRBV10-3 with TRBJ1-1; unclear D gene. CDR1 and CDR2 from the germline V gene are ENHRY and SYGVKD. Trimming left V 3 bases short and J 1 base short, with 6 bases between. The CDR3 runs to 13 residues. This chain's CDR3 is CAISEQENTEAFF. For the CDR3, the DNA is TGTGCCATCAGTGAACAAGAGAACACTGAAGCTTTCTTT.

This CDR3 is CASSRSLRGNQPQHF. CDR3 nucleotides: TGTGCCAGCAGCCGTTCACTCAGGGGCAATCAGCCCCAGCATTTT. This chain uses TRBV7-9 with TRBJ1-5; TRBD1 might be the D (5 bases). Germline lookup yields CDR1 SEHNR and CDR2 FQNEAQ (reference sequence). This CDR3 has 15 residues. V shed 5 bases and J shed 2 bases, with 13 bases lying between them.

This chain joins TRBV15 and TRBJ2-3; D remains ambiguous. The germline V gene has CDR1 LNHNV and CDR2 YYDKDF (reference sequence). The CDR3 loop spans 12 amino acids. Trimming stripped 6 bases from V and 2 bases from J, with 6 bases between. In DNA, the CDR3 is TGTGCCACCAGTGCTAACACAGATACGCAGTATTTT. It is translated as CATSANTDTQYF.

The chain has TRBV7-7 and TRBJ1-4; 12 nucleotides agree with TRBD1. The germline V gene encodes CDR1 SSHAT and CDR2 FNYEAQ (reference sequence). Germline trimming cut 5 bases from V and 5 bases from J; bases unmatched to any gene: 6. This CDR3 has 16 amino acids. The CDR3, as DNA: TGTGCCAGCAGCCCCGGGACAGGGGGCGCGAATGAAAAACTGTTTTTT. Residues: CASSPGTGGANEKLFF.

V is TRBV19 and J is TRBJ2-7; the D gene is possibly TRBD1 (6 bases). V was shortened by 5 bases and J by 4 bases, with 12 bases between the two germline ends. The CDR3 is 13 residues long. Germline assignment: CDR1 LNHDA and CDR2 SQIVND (reference sequence). The CDR3 spells CASSPKDSYEQYF. The CDR3 nucleotides read TGTGCCAGTAGTCCGAAGGACAGTTACGAGCAGTACTTC.

The chain is built from TRBV28 and TRBJ2-6; 11 nucleotides line up with TRBD1. V dropped 9 bases and J dropped 0; count of bases not matched to a gene: 7. The CDR3 runs 17 residues. Per the germline V gene, CDR1 is MDHEN and CDR2 is SYDVKM. The CDR3 loop reads CASTPGQGDSGANVLTF. The DNA of the CDR3 is TGTGCCAGTACCCCGGGACAGGGGGACTCTGGGGCCAACGTCCTGACTTTC.

The rearrangement joins TRBV9 to TRBJ2-7, with 8 positions matching TRBD1. CDR1 is SGDLS, CDR2 YYNGEE, per germline. V shed 3 bases and J 2 bases; nucleotides not matched to a gene: 13. The CDR3 length is 17 residues. CDR3 residues: CASSAHGVTGGTYEQYF. DNA of the CDR3: TGTGCCAGCAGCGCACACGGAGTTACAGGGGGTACCTACGAGCAGTACTTC.